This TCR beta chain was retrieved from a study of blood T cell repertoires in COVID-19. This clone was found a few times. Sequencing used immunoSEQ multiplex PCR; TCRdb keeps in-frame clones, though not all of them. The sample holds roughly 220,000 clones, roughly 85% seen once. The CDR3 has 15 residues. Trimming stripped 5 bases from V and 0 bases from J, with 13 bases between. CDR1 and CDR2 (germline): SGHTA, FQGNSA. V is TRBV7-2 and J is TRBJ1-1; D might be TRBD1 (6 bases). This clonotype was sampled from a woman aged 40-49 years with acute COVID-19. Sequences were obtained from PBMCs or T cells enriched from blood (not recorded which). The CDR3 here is CASSPREGVNTEAFF. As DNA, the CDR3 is TGTGCCAGCAGCCCTCGGGAGGGGGTGAACACTGAAGCTTTCTTT.